This T cell receptor (beta chain) was captured in a study of blood T cells in healthy people across ages. V dropped 0 bases and J dropped 8 bases, with 7 bases sitting between them. The CDR3 is 12 amino acids. The germline gives CDR1 LGHDT, CDR2 YNNKEL (reference sequence). Combining a sample-barcoded 5' primer with a J-beta primer mix, a second PCR ran for roughly 6 to 12 cycles. A tag from a template-switch adaptor with 12 random nucleotides marked each cDNA molecule. A single record per CDR3 protein comes from TCRdb applying MiXCR to the 5' RACE reads. The sample records about 930,000 distinct CDR3 sequences, almost 30% being singletons. Another study also made use of these data, one on T cells of mothers and their children. That source reports: Three healthy Caucasian mothers, along with their six children, were the donors.

The gene calls are TRBV3-1 and TRBJ1-1; D gene ambiguous. What was sequenced was blood. This clonotype was sampled from a middle-aged woman in good health. The CDR3 DNA reads TGTGCCAGCAGCCAAGAACCCAGAGAAGCTTTCTTT. Residues: CASSQEPREAFF.